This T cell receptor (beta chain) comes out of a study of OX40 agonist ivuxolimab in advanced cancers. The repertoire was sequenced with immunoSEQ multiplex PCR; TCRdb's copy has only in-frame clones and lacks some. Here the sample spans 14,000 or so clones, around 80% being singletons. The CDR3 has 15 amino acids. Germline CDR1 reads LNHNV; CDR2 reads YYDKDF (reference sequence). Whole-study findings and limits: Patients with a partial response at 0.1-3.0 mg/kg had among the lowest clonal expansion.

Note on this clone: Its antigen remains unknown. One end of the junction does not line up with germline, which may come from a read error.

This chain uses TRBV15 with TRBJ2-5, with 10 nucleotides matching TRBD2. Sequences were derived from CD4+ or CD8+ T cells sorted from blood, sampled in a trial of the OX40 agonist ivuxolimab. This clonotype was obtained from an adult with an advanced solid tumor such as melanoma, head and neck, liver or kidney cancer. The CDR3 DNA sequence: TGTGCCACCGCAAACATAGCGGGAGGCCAAGAGGCCCAGTACTTC. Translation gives CATANIAGGQEAQYF.